This T cell receptor (beta chain) derives from a study of blood T cell repertoires in COVID-19. The overall study: T cells, B-cell-depleted T cells, or PBMCs provided the cDNA or gDNA that served as material.

Notes on this clone: This sample also contains other DNA sequences that code for the same CDR3.

The V and J ends lost 3 bases and 4 bases respectively, with 7 bases between them. CDR3 length equals 13 residues. Germline CDR1 and CDR2: KGHSH and LQKENI. Authors' processing steps: Nucleated cell number was recorded as an estimate derived from reference gene primer amplification. Sequenced by immunoSEQ multiplex PCR; TCRdb stores in-frame clones only, minus some. The V and J calls and clone size are taken from that table; D and trimming were inferred from the DNA. The repertoire holds under 200,000 clones, with around 86% as singletons. Sequences were obtained from peripheral blood. This chain uses TRBV18 with TRBJ1-5; D may be TRBD1 (6 bases). The source is a man between 65 and 85 years old with acute or convalescent COVID-19. The CDR3 reads CASSPDRNQPQHF. CDR3 DNA sequence: TGTGCCAGCTCACCGGACAGAAATCAGCCCCAGCATTTT.